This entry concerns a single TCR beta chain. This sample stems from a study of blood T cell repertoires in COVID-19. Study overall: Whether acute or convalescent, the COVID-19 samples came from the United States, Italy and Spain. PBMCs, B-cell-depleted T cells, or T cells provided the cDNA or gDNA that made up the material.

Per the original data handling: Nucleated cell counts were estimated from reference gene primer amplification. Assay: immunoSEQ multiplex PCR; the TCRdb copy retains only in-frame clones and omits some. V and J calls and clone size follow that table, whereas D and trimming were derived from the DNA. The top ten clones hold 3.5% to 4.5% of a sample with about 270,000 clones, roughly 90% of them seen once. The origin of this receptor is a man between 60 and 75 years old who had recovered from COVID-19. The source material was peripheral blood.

The CDR3 loop is CASSRLTSGGKHEQYF. The CDR3 nucleotides read TGTGCCAGCAGCCGCCTTACTAGCGGGGGGAAACACGAGCAGTACTTC. The rearrangement joins TRBV7-6 to TRBJ2-7, with TRBD2 matching 12 bases. After removal of 5 bases from V and 5 bases from J, the junction contained 10 bases not matched to a gene. Per the germline V gene, CDR1 is SGHVS and CDR2 is FNYEAQ. The CDR3 is 16 amino acids.